These 3 T cell receptor beta chains were all obtained from the same sample, sequenced in a study of shared clonotypes between healthy human individuals. Sequencing used immunoSEQ multiplex PCR; TCRdb keeps in-frame clones, though not all of them. Among about 2.4 million clones, roughly nine tenths were seen once, and the ten largest hold 0.11% to 0.15%. The specimen sequenced was naive CD4+ T cells sorted from blood. Stated subset: CD45RA+ positively selected. These TCRs come from a man between 18 and 29 years old in good health.

The chain uses TRBV5-1 and TRBJ2-7; D is perhaps TRBD1 (5 bases). Germline-derived CDR1 and CDR2 are SGHRS and YFSETQ. The CDR3 contains 13 residues. V was cut by 2 bases and J by 6 bases, with 12 bases left in between. CDR3: CASSLARAGEQYF. The CDR3 DNA is TGCGCCAGCAGCTTAGCCAGGGCTGGCGAGCAGTACTTC.

The chain combines TRBV6-1 with TRBJ2-2; 13 nucleotides line up with TRBD2. There are 16 residues in the CDR3. J gave up 6 bases and V 4 bases, and 5 bases lay outside the gene matches. Germline V lookup: CDR1 MNHNS, CDR2 SASEGT. Here the CDR3 reads CASSARLAGGPGELFF. The CDR3 DNA sequence: TGTGCCAGCAGTGCCCGACTAGCGGGAGGCCCCGGGGAGCTGTTTTTT.

On this clone itself: Germline is not matched at one junction end, which may reflect a read error. This rearrangement joins TRBV6-1 to TRBJ1-5, with D perhaps TRBD1 (5 bases). The CDR3 has 13 amino acids. Germline V CDR1 and CDR2: MNHNS, SASEGT. DNA for the CDR3: TGTGCCAGCAGTGAAATGCAGGGTTTGCCGCACGACTTT. Its translation is CASSEMQGLPHDF.